This T cell receptor beta chain comes out of a study of cytomegalovirus exposure and HLA in healthy donors. The PCR employed 60 Vbeta primers together with 13 Jbeta primers. Using immunoSEQ multiplex PCR, the repertoire was profiled, and TCRdb retains in-frame clones only, with some absent. The repertoire holds around 150,000 clones, with roughly four fifths as singletons. This TCR derives from a man aged 45-60 years in good health and CMV-seropositive. The source material was PBMCs.

CDR3 sequence (DNA): TGTGCCAGCAGCTCAACGGGAACAGTCACAGATACGCAGTATTTT. This translates into CASSSTGTVTDTQYF. This rearrangement joins TRBV7-9 to TRBJ2-3; tentative D call: TRBD2 (5 bases). Per the germline V gene, CDR1 is SEHNR and CDR2 is FQNEAQ (reference sequence). The length of the CDR3 is 15 residues. Trimming left V 4 bases short and J 2 bases short, with 13 bases between. Looking up the rest from reference TRBV7-9 and TRBJ2-3 gives the full variable domain: DTGVSQNPRHKITKRGQNVTFRCDPISEHNRLYWYRQTLGQGPEFLTYFQNEAQLEKSRLLSDRFSAERPKGSFSTLEIQRTEQGDSAMYLCASSSTGTVTDTQYFGPGTRLTVL.